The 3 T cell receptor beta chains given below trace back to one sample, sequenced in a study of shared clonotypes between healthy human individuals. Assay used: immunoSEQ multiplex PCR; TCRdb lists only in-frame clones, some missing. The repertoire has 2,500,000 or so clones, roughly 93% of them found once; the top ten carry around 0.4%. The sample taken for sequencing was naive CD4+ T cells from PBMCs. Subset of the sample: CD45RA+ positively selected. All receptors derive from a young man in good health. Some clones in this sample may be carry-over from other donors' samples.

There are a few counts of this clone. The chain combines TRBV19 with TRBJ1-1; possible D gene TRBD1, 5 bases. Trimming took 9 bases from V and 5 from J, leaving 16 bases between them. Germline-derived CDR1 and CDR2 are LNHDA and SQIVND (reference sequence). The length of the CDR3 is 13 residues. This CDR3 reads CASVRGDTTEAFF. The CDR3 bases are TGTGCCAGCGTGAGGGGCGATACGACTGAAGCTTTCTTT.

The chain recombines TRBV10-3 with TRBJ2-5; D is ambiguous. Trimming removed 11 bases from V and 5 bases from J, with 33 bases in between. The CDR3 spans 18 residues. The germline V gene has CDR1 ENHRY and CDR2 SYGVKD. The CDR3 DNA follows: TGTGCCTCATCCCCCGTGACGGGTTTTGATGAGTTTTTGGAGACCCAGTACTTC. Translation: CASSPVTGFDEFLETQYF.

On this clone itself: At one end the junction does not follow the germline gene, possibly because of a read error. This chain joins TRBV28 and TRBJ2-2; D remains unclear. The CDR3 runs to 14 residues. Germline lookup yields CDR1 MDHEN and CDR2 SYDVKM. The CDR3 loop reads CASRVLRNAGELFF. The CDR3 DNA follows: TGTGCCAGCAGGGTTTTAAGGAACGCCGGGGAGCTGTTTTTT.